The clone carrying this TCR beta chain came up a few times. The antigen is undetermined. These data belong to a study of OX40 agonist ivuxolimab in advanced cancers. For the study at large: The dose of intravenous ivuxolimab that patients received every 2 weeks ranged from 0.01 to 10 mg/kg.

The data were produced by immunoSEQ multiplex PCR, yet TCRdb's version contains in-frame clones alone and is incomplete. The sample includes more than 25,000 clones, around 85% of them seen just once. The germline V gene encodes CDR1 SEHNR and CDR2 FQNEAQ (reference sequence). The CDR3 consists of 15 residues. Trimming left V 3 bases short and J 0 bases short, with 9 bases between. Study findings and constraints: Expanded peripheral T cell antigen specificity was not determined. Among T cells, CD8+ cells averaged more expanded clones than CD4+ cells.

Drawing of blood for sampling happened at baseline, at cycle 4 day 1, and at cycle 7 day 1. V and J are TRBV7-9 and TRBJ2-1; D ambiguous. The TCR sequence derives from an adult with an advanced solid tumor such as melanoma, head and neck, liver or kidney cancer. The material sequenced was CD4+ or CD8+ T cells sorted from blood, taken in a trial of the OX40 agonist ivuxolimab. Here the CDR3 reads CASSLSGVSYNEQFF. CDR3 sequence (DNA): TGTGCCAGCAGCTTGTCGGGTGTCTCCTACAATGAGCAGTTCTTC.